This paragraph covers one T cell receptor (beta chain) sequence. Antigen specificity is unknown. The data belong to a study of CD8+CD57+ T cells in acquired aplastic anemia. Study at large: Researchers reported that healthy donors averaged approximately 10 million reads for CD4+ cells. Study-wide points: Levels of CD8+ Simpson's diversity were not significantly distinct in patients versus controls.

Researchers used genomic DNA as the template to profile TCR beta VDJ and CDR3. TCRdb called the reads again in MiXCR, with one record for every CDR3 protein. The table includes about 420,000 distinct CDR3 sequences, around 68% detected once. The receptor was isolated from a human donor in good health, serving as a control. Sequenced sample: sorted CD4+, CD8+, or CD8+CD57+ T cells (not recorded which) from PBMCs.

CDR3 sequence (DNA): TGCAGCGTTCAGGGGGAAGGGTGCCTGAACACTGAAGCTTTCTTT. Protein product: CSVQGEGCLNTEAFF. This rearrangement joins TRBV29-1 to TRBJ1-1; 7 bases line up with TRBD1. CDR1 is SQVTM, CDR2 ANQGSEA, per germline. J lost 0 bases, V lost 5 bases, and 9 bases had no gene match. The CDR3 contains 15 residues. Full variable domain (missing parts from reference TRBV29-1 and TRBJ1-1): SAVISQKPSRDICQRGTSLTIQCQVDSQVTMMFWYRQQPGQSLTLIATANQGSEATYESGFVIDKFPISRPNLTFSTLTVSNMSPEDSSIYLCSVQGEGCLNTEAFFGQGTRLTVV.